The clone carrying this T cell receptor (beta chain) showed up just once. These data belong to a study of blood T cell repertoires in COVID-19. Only in-frame clones appear in the TCRdb table, and some are missing; sequencing was by immunoSEQ multiplex PCR. The repertoire holds about 74,000 clones, with 75% as singletons. This CDR3 is built from 15 residues. Germline CDR1 reads LGHDT; CDR2 reads YNNKEL (reference sequence). Between the trimmed V and J ends, which lost 4 bases and 2 bases, there was a span of 13 bases. Sequencing was performed on peripheral blood. The clonotype comes from a man aged 65-85 years with acute or convalescent COVID-19. The rearrangement links TRBV3-1 (or the pseudogene TRBV3-2) to TRBJ2-3; tentative D call: TRBD2 (6 bases). This CDR3 is CASSLGSGVTDTQYF. The CDR3, as DNA: TGTGCCAGCAGCCTCGGGTCGGGAGTCACAGATACGCAGTATTTT.